Below are 5 T cell receptor beta chains sequenced from a single sample in a study of blood T cell repertoires in COVID-19. The assay was immunoSEQ multiplex PCR, and TCRdb's table has in-frame clones only and misses some. The sample carries some 120,000 clones, around 80% recorded once. The sequencing sample was made of peripheral blood. These TCRs come from a woman in her sixties or seventies with acute or convalescent COVID-19.

In this sample, this clone turned up once. The gene calls are TRBV9 and TRBJ1-3, with 10 bases aligning to TRBD1. The germline gives CDR1 SGDLS, CDR2 YYNGEE. This CDR3 spans 17 amino acids. V lost 3 bases, J lost 0 bases, and 6 bases stayed unmatched. The chain's CDR3 is CASSEGTGVSSGNTIYF. The CDR3 coding sequence is TGTGCCAGCAGCGAAGGGACAGGGGTCTCCTCTGGAAACACCATATATTTT.

The chain recombines TRBV19 with TRBJ1-5; tentatively, D is TRBD1 (6 bases). The CDR3 sequence is 14 residues long. Germline V CDR1 and CDR2: LNHDA, SQIVND (reference sequence). The V end lost 6 bases, the J end lost 5 bases, and 14 bases lay between the germline ends. In nucleotides, the CDR3 is TGTGCCAGTAGCCGAAACAGGGAAGATCAGCCCCAGCATTTT. Translated, it gives CASSRNREDQPQHF.

In its sample, this clone was seen a few times. The chain is built from TRBV5-5 and TRBJ2-7, with D possibly matching TRBD1 (6 bases). The ends were cut back, 4 bases at V and 3 bases at J, with 14 bases in the middle. The CDR3 spans 14 residues. Per germline, CDR1 SGHKS and CDR2 YYEKEE (reference sequence). The CDR3 protein is CASSLRQAYYEQYF. As DNA, the CDR3 is TGTGCCAGCAGCCTGAGACAGGCCTACTACGAGCAGTACTTC.

This chain connects TRBV2 to TRBJ2-2; perhaps TRBD2 as D (5 bases). CDR1 and CDR2 (germline): SNHLY, FYNNEI. The CDR3 length is 15 residues. Trimming shortened V by 3 bases and J by 7 bases, and 15 bases separated the two germline ends. The DNA for the CDR3 is TGTGCCAGCAGTGAGCAACTAGGAGGCGGCGGGGAGCTGTTTTTT. This gives the protein CASSEQLGGGGELFF. The complete variable domain, with remaining parts taken from reference TRBV2 and TRBJ2-2, reads EPEVTQTPSHQVTQMGQEVILRCVPISNHLYFYWYRQILGQKVEFLVSFYNNEISEKSEIFDDQFSVERPDGSNFTLKIRSTKLEDSAMYFCASSEQLGGGGELFFGEGSRLTVL.

This clone has just a few counts. The CDR3 sequence is CASSQSPQREEETQYF. The CDR3 DNA follows: TGTGCCAGCAGCCAGTCGCCCCAGCGGGAGGAAGAGACCCAGTACTTC. The chain recombines TRBV4-2 with TRBJ2-5; TRBD2 matches 9 bases. J lost 3 bases, V lost 3 bases, and 8 bases had no gene match. This CDR3 has 16 amino acids. Germline V gene sequence: CDR1 LGHNA, CDR2 YNFKEQ.